The 4 T cell receptor beta chains presented below share a single source sample, sequenced in a study of human T cells and chemical hapten exposure. TCRdb fed the RACE reads into MiXCR, producing one record per CDR3 protein. The sample lists tens of thousands of distinct CDR3 sequences; around a tenth were seen once. Time point indicated: patch test 1, 2 weeks after DPC sensitization. Treatment described: therapeutic diphenylcyclopropenone sensitization with weekly scalp DPC. The starting material was whole blood, obtained in connection with sensitization to the hapten diphenylcyclopropenone (DPC). These receptors all come from a woman aged 45-60 years with alopecia areata. Some clones in this sample may be carry-over from other donors' samples.

The chain couples TRBV20-1 to TRBJ2-5; a weak D match, TRBD2 (6 bases). CDR3 length: 14 amino acids. Looked up from germline, CDR1 is DFQATT and CDR2 is SNEGSKA (reference sequence). V shed 1 base and J shed 3 bases, with 12 bases lying between them. CDR3 protein: CSARVGTWKETQYF. The CDR3 DNA is TGCAGTGCTAGAGTAGGGACTTGGAAAGAGACCCAGTACTTC.

V gene TRBV5-5 combines with J gene TRBJ2-3; D is undetermined. Germline CDR1 is SGHKS and CDR2 is YYEKEE (reference sequence). Between the trimmed V and J ends, which lost 1 base and 3 bases, there was a span of 6 bases. The CDR3 totals 13 residues. The CDR3 spells CASSLRPTDTQYF. The CDR3 DNA is TGTGCCAGCAGCTTGAGGCCGACAGATACGCAGTATTTT.

The table lists this clonotype with many counts. V is TRBV18 and J is TRBJ2-7; D not certain. The length of the CDR3 is 17 residues. In germline, CDR1 is KGHSH, CDR2 LQKENI. The V and J ends lost 0 bases and 4 bases respectively, with 19 bases between them. CDR3 protein: CASSPPIRSPAPYEQYF. CDR3 DNA sequence: TGTGCCAGCTCACCACCAATCCGGTCCCCAGCACCTTACGAGCAGTACTTC.

The DNA for the CDR3 is TGTGCCAGCAGCCAACCGGGGCAGGGGGCGAACACTGAAGCTTTCTTT. Translated, it gives CASSQPGQGANTEAFF. This rearrangement joins TRBV4-2 to TRBJ1-1, with 8 bases matching TRBD1. Germline lookup yields CDR1 LGHNA and CDR2 YNFKEQ. The CDR3 is made up of 16 amino acids. The V segment lost 2 bases and the J segment 1 base; nucleotides outside the gene matches: 6.